The source of this TCR beta chain is a study of beta chain features in type 1 diabetes. On the study more broadly: Examination covered around 98 million sorted cells spanning all samples. Study observations and caveats: Reduced insertions and increased deletions marked VDJ junctions in type 1 diabetes patients. A possible short-template PCR bias applies equally to patients and controls. Across all four CD4+ subsets, people with type 1 diabetes showed modestly shorter TCRB CDR3s.

With V trimmed by 3 bases and J by 14 bases, 14 bases remained unmatched. The germline V gene has CDR1 KGHSH and CDR2 LQKENI. The CDR3 has 14 amino acids. Sequencing targeted expressed TCRB transcripts, as all isolated RNA had been reverse transcribed. The protocol was immunoSEQ multiplex PCR, while the TCRdb copy is restricted to in-frame clones and leaves out a portion. The sample has around 300,000 clones; approximately 14% are singletons. A word on this clone: Its matching antigen is unknown.

V and J are TRBV18 and TRBJ1-2; 8 bases fit TRBD1. Material for sequencing was central memory CD4+ T cells from blood. This sequence was found in a man aged 30-40 years in good health. The CDR3 DNA reads as TGTGCCAGCTCACCCCTCCAGATGCAGGGGGCAGAAACCTTC. The encoded protein is CASSPLQMQGAETF.